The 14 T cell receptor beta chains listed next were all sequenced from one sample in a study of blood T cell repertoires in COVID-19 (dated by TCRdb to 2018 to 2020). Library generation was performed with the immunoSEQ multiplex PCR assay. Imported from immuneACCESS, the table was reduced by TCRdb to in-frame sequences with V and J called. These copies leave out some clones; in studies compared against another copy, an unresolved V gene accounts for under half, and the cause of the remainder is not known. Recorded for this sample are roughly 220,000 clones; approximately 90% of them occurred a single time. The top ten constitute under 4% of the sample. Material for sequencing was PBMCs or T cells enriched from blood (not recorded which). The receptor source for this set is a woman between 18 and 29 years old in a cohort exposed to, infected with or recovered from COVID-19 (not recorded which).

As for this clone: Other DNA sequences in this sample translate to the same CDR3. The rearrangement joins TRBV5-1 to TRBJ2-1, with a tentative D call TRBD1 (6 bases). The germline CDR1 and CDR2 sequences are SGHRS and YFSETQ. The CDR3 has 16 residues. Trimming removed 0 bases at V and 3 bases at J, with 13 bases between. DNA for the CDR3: TGCGCCAGCAGCTTGGTTAGGACAGAGATCTACAATGAGCAGTTCTTC. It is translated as CASSLVRTEIYNEQFF.

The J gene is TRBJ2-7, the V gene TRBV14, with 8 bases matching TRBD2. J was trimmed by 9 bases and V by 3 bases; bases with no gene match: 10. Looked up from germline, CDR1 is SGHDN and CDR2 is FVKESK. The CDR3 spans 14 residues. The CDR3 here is CASSHRPGGEGQYF. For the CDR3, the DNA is TGTGCCAGCAGCCATCGACCGGGAGGGGAGGGGCAGTACTTC.

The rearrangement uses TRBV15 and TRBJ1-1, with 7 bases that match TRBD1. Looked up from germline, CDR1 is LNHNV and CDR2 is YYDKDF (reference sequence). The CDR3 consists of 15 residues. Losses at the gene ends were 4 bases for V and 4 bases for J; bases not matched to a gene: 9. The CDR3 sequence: CATSMDRSLSTEAFF. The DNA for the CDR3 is TGTGCCACCAGCATGGACAGGTCCCTAAGCACTGAAGCTTTCTTT.

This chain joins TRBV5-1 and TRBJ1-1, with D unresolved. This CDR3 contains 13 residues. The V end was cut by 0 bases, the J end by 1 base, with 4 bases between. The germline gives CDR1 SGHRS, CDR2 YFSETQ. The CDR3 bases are TGCGCCAGCAGCTTGGCCGGGAACACTGAAGCTTTCTTT. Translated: CASSLAGNTEAFF.

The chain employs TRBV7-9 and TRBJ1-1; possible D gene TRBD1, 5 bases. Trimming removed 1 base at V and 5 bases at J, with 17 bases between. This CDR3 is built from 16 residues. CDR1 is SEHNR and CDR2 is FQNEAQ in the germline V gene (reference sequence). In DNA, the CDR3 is TGTGCCAGCAGCTTAGGTGTCGGGTTCGGGGGGACTGAAGCTTTCTTT. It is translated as CASSLGVGFGGTEAFF.

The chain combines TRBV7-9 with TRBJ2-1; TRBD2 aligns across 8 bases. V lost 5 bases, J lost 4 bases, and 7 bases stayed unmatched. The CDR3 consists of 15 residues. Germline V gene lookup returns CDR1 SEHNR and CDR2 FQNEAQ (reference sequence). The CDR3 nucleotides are TGTGCCAGCAGCCCCCGGGGGGGCCCGTACAATGAGCAGTTCTTC. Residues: CASSPRGGPYNEQFF.

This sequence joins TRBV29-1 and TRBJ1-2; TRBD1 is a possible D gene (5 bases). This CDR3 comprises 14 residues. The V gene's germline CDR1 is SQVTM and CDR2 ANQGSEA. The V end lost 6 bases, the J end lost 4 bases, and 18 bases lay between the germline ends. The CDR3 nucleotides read TGCAGCGTCGTGGGACCGGGAGCAGGCTATGGCTACACCTTC. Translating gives CSVVGPGAGYGYTF.

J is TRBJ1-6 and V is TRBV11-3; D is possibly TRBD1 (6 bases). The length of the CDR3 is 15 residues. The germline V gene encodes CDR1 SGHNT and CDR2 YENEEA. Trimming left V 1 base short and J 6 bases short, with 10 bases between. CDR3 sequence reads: CASSLGAGANSPLHF. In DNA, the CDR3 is TGTGCCAGCAGCTTAGGTGCAGGGGCTAATTCACCCCTCCACTTT.

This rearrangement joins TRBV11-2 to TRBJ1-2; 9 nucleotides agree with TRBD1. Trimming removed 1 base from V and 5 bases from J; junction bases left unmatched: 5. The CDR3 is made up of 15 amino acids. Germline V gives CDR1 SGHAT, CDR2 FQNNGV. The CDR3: CASSLGDRAEYGYTF. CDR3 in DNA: TGTGCCAGCAGCTTAGGGGACAGGGCCGAATATGGCTACACCTTC.

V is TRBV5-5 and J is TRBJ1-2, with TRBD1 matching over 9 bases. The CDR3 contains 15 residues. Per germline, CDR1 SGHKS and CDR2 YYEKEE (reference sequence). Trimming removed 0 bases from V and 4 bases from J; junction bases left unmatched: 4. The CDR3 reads CASSLGTGDFYGYTF. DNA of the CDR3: TGTGCCAGCAGCTTGGGGACAGGGGACTTCTATGGCTACACCTTC.

The CDR3 region is CASSQEYSYNEQFF. The CDR3 bases are TGTGCCAGCAGCCAAGAATATTCCTACAATGAGCAGTTCTTC. The chain combines TRBV3-1 (or the pseudogene TRBV3-2) with TRBJ2-1; no definite D call. Germline V gene lookup returns CDR1 LGHDT and CDR2 YNNKEL (reference sequence). The V and J ends lost 0 bases and 1 base respectively, with 4 bases between them. The CDR3 runs 14 residues.

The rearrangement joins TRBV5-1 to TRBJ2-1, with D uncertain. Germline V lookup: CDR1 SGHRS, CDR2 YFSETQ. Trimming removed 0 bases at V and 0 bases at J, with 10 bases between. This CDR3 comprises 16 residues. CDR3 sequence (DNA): TGCGCCAGCAGCTTGGTTGTGGCTAGCTCCTACAATGAGCAGTTCTTC. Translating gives CASSLVVASSYNEQFF.

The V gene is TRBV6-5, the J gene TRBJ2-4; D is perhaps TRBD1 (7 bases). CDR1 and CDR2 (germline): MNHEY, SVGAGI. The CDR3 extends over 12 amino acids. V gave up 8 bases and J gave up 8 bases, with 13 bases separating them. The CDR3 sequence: CASAGTEYIQYF. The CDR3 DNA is TGTGCCAGCGCGGGGACAGAGTACATTCAGTACTTC.

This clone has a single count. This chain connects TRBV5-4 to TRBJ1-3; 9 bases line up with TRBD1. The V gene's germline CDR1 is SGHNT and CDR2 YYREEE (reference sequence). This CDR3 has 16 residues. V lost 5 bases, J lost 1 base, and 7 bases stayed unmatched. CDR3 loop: CASSSPGQGSGNTIYF. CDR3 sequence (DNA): TGTGCCAGCAGTTCTCCGGGACAGGGTTCTGGAAACACCATATATTTT. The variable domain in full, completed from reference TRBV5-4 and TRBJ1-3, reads ETGVTQSPTHLIKTRGQQVTLRCSSQSGHNTVSWYQQALGQGPQFIFQYYREEENGRGNFPPRFSGLQFPNYSSELNVNALELDDSALYLCASSSPGQGSGNTIYFGEGSWLTVV.